Listed below are T cell receptor beta chains from one sample, sequenced in a study of T cell changes during pregnancy in multiple sclerosis. Profiled with immunoSEQ multiplex PCR; TCRdb holds only in-frame clones, not every one. This sample yields tens of thousands of clones, of which around nine tenths are seen a single time; 0.38% belongs to the top ten. Specimen: CD4+ T cells from peripheral blood mononuclear cells, collected in the third trimester of pregnancy. These receptors all stem from a female donor with multiple sclerosis, enrolled in a pregnancy study. CDR3s include the opening cysteine and the closing phenylalanine or tryptophan. Fields, in order: clone size, V gene, D gene, J gene, CDR3 protein, CDR3 DNA. D genes are given only for firm matches. Size is stated for part of the rows, as once, few or many counts, or as a class when the clone is expanded.

>NA|TRBV7-6|TRBD2|TRBJ2-1
CASSHAGGRSYNEQFF
TGTGCCAGCAGCCATGCGGGGGGCAGGTCCTACAATGAGCAGTTCTTC
>NA|TRBV10-3|NA|TRBJ2-7
CAISVTLSSYEQYF
TGTGCCATCAGTGTAACCCTCAGCTCCTACGAGCAGTACTTC
>once|TRBV30|TRBD1|TRBJ1-4
CAWSMDRRNEKLFF
TGTGCCTGGAGTATGGACAGGCGTAATGAAAAACTGTTTTTT
>NA|TRBV7-2|TRBD1|TRBJ1-2
CASRDWVTGGYGYTF
TGTGCCAGCAGGGATTGGGTTACAGGGGGCTATGGCTACACCTTC
>NA|TRBV6-1|NA|TRBJ1-2
CASSEDTGNYGYTF
TGTGCCAGCAGTGAAGATACGGGGAACTATGGCTACACCTTC
>NA|TRBV11-2|NA|TRBJ1-2
CASSLAQGLIYGYTF
TGTGCCAGCAGCTTAGCTCAGGGGCTGATCTATGGCTACACCTTC
>few|TRBV15|TRBD1|TRBJ1-2
CATSGQGAYGYTF
TGTGCCACCAGCGGACAGGGGGCTTATGGCTACACCTTC
>NA|TRBV6-5|TRBD1|TRBJ1-2
CASTRTGEGYTF
TGTGCCAGCACCCGGACAGGGGAAGGCTACACCTTC
>once|TRBV28|TRBD1|TRBJ1-2
CASSLSGQGGYTF
TGTGCCAGCAGTTTATCGGGACAGGGGGGCTACACCTTC
>once|TRBV6-5|NA|TRBJ1-3
CASVGVGNTIYF
TGTGCCAGCGTAGGGGTTGGAAACACCATATATTTT
>NA|TRBV6-1|TRBD1|TRBJ2-7
CASRIQGASYEQYF
TGTGCCAGCAGAATCCAGGGGGCCTCCTACGAGCAGTACTTC
>NA|TRBV5-1|TRBD1|TRBJ2-3
CASSLGQQGGTDTQYF
TGCGCCAGCAGCTTGGGTCAACAGGGGGGCACAGATACGCAGTATTTT
>NA|TRBV5-1|NA|TRBJ1-2
CASSLGGHGYTF
TGCGCCAGCAGCTTGGGGGGCCATGGCTACACCTTC
>NA|TRBV29-1|NA|TRBJ2-3
CSVDRTDSTDTQYF
TGCAGCGTTGATCGTACAGACAGCACAGATACGCAGTATTTT
>NA|TRBV19|NA|TRBJ2-7
CASSTAGGLNYEQYF
TGTGCCAGTAGTACGGCAGGTGGCCTGAACTACGAGCAGTACTTC
>NA|TRBV9|TRBD1|TRBJ1-1
CASSGPAGGLNTEAFF
TGTGCCAGCAGCGGGCCGGCAGGGGGCCTGAACACTGAAGCTTTCTTT
>NA|TRBV7-3|NA|TRBJ2-2
CASSKASNTGELFF
TGTGCCAGCAGCAAAGCTTCGAACACCGGGGAGCTGTTTTTT
>NA|TRBV7-9|NA|TRBJ1-4
CASYTPTNEKLFF
TGTGCCAGCTACACACCAACTAATGAAAAACTGTTTTTT
>NA|TRBV7-8|NA|TRBJ2-3
CASSSRSGAPADTQYF
TGTGCCAGCAGCTCCCGTTCGGGAGCACCGGCAGATACGCAGTATTTT
>NA|TRBV19|NA|TRBJ1-1
CASSIGGRDYTEAFF
TGTGCCAGTAGTATAGGGGGCAGGGACTACACTGAAGCTTTCTTT
>NA|TRBV2|TRBD1|TRBJ1-5
CASRGGTGDGQPQHF
TGTGCCAGCAGGGGAGGGACAGGGGACGGCCAGCCCCAGCATTTT
>NA|TRBV27|TRBD2|TRBJ2-7
CASSLGTSGYEQYF
TGTGCCAGCAGTTTGGGGACTAGCGGGTACGAGCAGTACTTC
>NA|TRBV18|TRBD2|TRBJ2-7
CASSPGLPYEQYF
TGTGCCAGCTCGCCGGGACTACCCTACGAGCAGTACTTC
>NA|TRBV10-2|TRBD2|TRBJ2-1
CASTRTSGDNEQFF
TGCGCCAGCACCAGGACTAGCGGGGACAATGAGCAGTTCTTC
>NA|TRBV7-9|NA|TRBJ2-1
CASSLGGEQFF
TGTGCCAGCAGCTTAGGGGGCGAGCAGTTCTTC
>NA|TRBV4-2|TRBD1|TRBJ2-6
CASSQAYRTGETGANVLTF
TGTGCCAGCAGCCAAGCTTACCGGACAGGGGAGACTGGGGCCAACGTCCTGACTTTC
>once|TRBV14|NA|TRBJ2-7
CASRQTPLGEQYF
TGTGCCAGCAGGCAGACTCCGTTAGGCGAGCAGTACTTC
>NA|TRBV30|NA|TRBJ2-3
CAWSGPSDTQYF
TGTGCCTGGAGTGGTCCTTCAGATACGCAGTATTTT
>NA|TRBV27|TRBD2|TRBJ2-7
CASSLLGRGNYEQYF
TGTGCCAGCAGTTTACTCGGGAGGGGTAACTACGAGCAGTACTTC
>NA|TRBV5-1|TRBD2|TRBJ2-7
CASSLGGTSAISEQYF
TGCGCCAGCAGCTTGGGTGGGACTAGCGCAATCTCCGAGCAGTACTTC
>NA|TRBV2|TRBD1|TRBJ2-1
CASRQGQNNEQFF
TGTGCCAGCAGGCAGGGACAGAACAATGAGCAGTTCTTC
>few|TRBV19|NA|TRBJ1-1
CASSRSYGQSMNTEAFF
TGTGCCAGTAGTAGGTCTTATGGACAGTCCATGAACACTGAAGCTTTCTTT